This T cell receptor beta chain was captured by sequencing in a study of blood T cell repertoires in COVID-19. Study-level background: COVID-19 samples, acute and convalescent, were from the United States, Italy and Spain. PBMCs, B-cell-depleted T cells, or T cells were the source of the cDNA or gDNA that made up the material.

This clone appeared a single time. Seattle researchers signed up patients amid active infection and tracked them longitudinally. In the study's own analysis: It was from reference gene primer amplification that nucleated cell counts were estimated. Sequencing was performed with immunoSEQ multiplex PCR; in TCRdb, only in-frame clones are kept and a portion is missing. The D gene and trimming were derived from the DNA, and the V and J assignments and clone size from that table. The sample lists approximately 350,000 clones; around 88% were seen once. Germline V gene data show CDR1 as SNHLY and CDR2 as FYNNEI. V was trimmed by 2 bases and J by 3 bases, leaving 11 bases between them. The CDR3 runs 14 residues.

The chain combines TRBV2 with TRBJ2-7; a possible D gene is TRBD1 (5 bases). Sample: peripheral blood. The TCR was taken from a woman aged 55-69 years with COVID-19, enrolled during active disease. CDR3 amino acids: CASSERPGHYEQYF. CDR3 in DNA: TGTGCCAGCAGTGAACGTCCAGGGCACTACGAGCAGTACTTC.